This TCR beta chain was observed in a study of molecular identifiers for immune sequencing clone quantification. On the study more broadly: Replicates split RNA from around 20,000 or 99,000 naive CD8 cells five ways, and the researchers sequenced four portions. Overall study results and limits: Identical TCR molecules can share a barcode, and this sharing could underestimate highly expanded clone sizes.

The table lists this clonotype with a few counts. Its antigen is as yet unknown. One entry per CDR3 protein, called by TCRdb with MiXCR from the PCR reads. The table records 65,000 or so distinct CDR3 sequences, roughly 20% of them present only once. Trimming left V 4 bases short and J 7 bases short, with 18 bases between. Germline values: CDR1 KGHDR, CDR2 SFDVKD. The CDR3 is made up of 15 amino acids. This clonotype was sampled from a human donor in good health. Some libraries in this study had Jurkat cell RNA spiked in. V gene TRBV24-1 combines with J gene TRBJ1-2, with D hard to call. The source material was naive CD8+ T cells from blood, with Jurkat cell RNA spiked in. Subset described: FACS-sorted CD8+CD4-CCR7+CD45RA+ naive T cells. CDR3 in amino acids: CATSEERTGSGGYTF. The CDR3 DNA is TGTGCCACCAGTGAAGAGAGGACCGGGAGTGGTGGCTACACCTTC.